Listed here is a single T cell receptor (beta chain). This clonotype has only a few counts. Its antigen has not been determined. No clone much larger than this one lies a single base away; base qualities are absent. Library preparation used PCR. DNA from cultured CD4+ T cells underwent TCR sequencing with the Oncomine TCR Beta short-read assay at the Johns Hopkins FTIC core. The QIAamp micro DNA kit was used to extract genomic DNA from the cultured CD4+ T cells. Oncomine TCR Beta libraries from cultured CD4+ T cells were pooled with unique dual indexes and sequenced on an Illumina iSeq 100. Processing in the source paper ran as follows. Non-productive sequences were removed, and CDR3s not starting with C, not ending with F or W, or shorter than 7 amino acids were discarded. Antigen-specific clonotypes were identified using the MANAFEST web application through comparison of peptide-stimulated wells with reference and other culture wells. To be called positive, a clone needed an FDR below 0.05, an odds ratio above 5, and a productive frequency above 0.1% in at least two of three replicate wells. A clonotype counted as cross-reactive if it showed significant expansion both in the SARS-CoV-2 spike wells and in at least one common cold coronavirus spike condition. Levenshtein distances (stringdist) and unrooted phylogenetic trees (ape) in R version 3.6.1 were used to assess CDR3 homology. The raw public reads went through TCRdb reprocessing: fastp at Q25, MiXCR clone calling, in-frame beta chains kept. Identical CDR3 proteins give one entry, which carries the most common genes and DNA. The V and J calls, along with clone size, are taken from TCRdb and not from the paper's own processing. This sample is represented by approximately 12,000 distinct CDR3 sequences; approximately 43% of them were singletons. 15% to 17% of the sample is in the top ten clones.

The data were taken from a study of vaccination and CD4 T cells after COVID-19 (dated by TCRdb to between 2022 and 2023). About the study as a whole: Convalescent patients had a positive SARS-CoV-2 result on nasal swab PCR, and of these patients, several had mild disease and one had severe disease. The convalescent cohort comprised six males and four females, including two Hispanic individuals, seven Caucasians, two Asians and one multiracial person. Two doses of either the Pfizer-BioNTech BNT162b2 vaccine (n=8) or the Moderna mRNA-1273 vaccine (n=2) were administered to participants. Post-COVID blood samples from convalescent patients were collected a median of approximately 100 days after diagnosis, with a range of roughly 35 to 161 days. Post-vaccine blood samples were collected a median of about 66 days after the second vaccine dose, ranging from about 13 to 250 days. The cultures were stimulated with overlapping spike peptide pools from SARS-CoV-2 and from the common cold coronaviruses HCoV-NL63, HCoV-OC43 and HCoV-229E. Control cultures received a CEFX viral epitope pool as the positive control, an HIV-1 Nef peptide pool as the negative control, or no peptide. The spike-specific CD4+ TCR repertoire was compared before and after mRNA vaccination in approximately ten COVID-19 convalescent patients and a handful of infection-naive healthy vaccine recipients.

From cysteine to phenylalanine, the CDR3 is 16 amino acids long. Just CDR3 DNA is preserved here, 48 bases in frame from base 1. Reading the germline V gene gives CDR1 ENHRY and CDR2 SYGVKD. The germline V and J ends show losses of 0 bases and 5 bases respectively, and no gene match explains 6 bases of the junction. Overall study results and their limits: In convalescent patients, a median 86.3% of post-vaccine SARS-CoV-2-reactive clones were detected only after vaccination, and vaccine-specific priming was suggested by this finding. Relatively few convalescent patients were included in the study, and early timepoints after natural infection were not analyzed. An increase in the median number of SARS-CoV-2-reactive clonotypes from more than 20 after infection to 38 after vaccination was observed, but the change was not found to be significant. Of the vaccine-specific clones in convalescent patients, 304 of 307, or nearly all, reacted only to SARS-CoV-2 spike and did not cross-react with common cold coronaviruses.

In the paper's terms, the treatment or condition label means: approximately 10-day PBMC culture with coronavirus spike peptide pools or control peptides (ViraFEST assay). To expand antigen-specific T cells with peptide pools and then pick out the expanded clonotypes through TCR sequencing, the study relied on the ViraFEST assay. The convalescent patients' positive SARS-CoV-2 PCR tests fell between March and December 2020, which was before the Alpha, Beta and Delta variants emerged in the United States. PBMCs were cultured at 1.5 million to 2 million per well in IMDM supplemented with 5% human AB serum and around 9.5 IU/ml IL-2, with around 10 ug/ml peptide pools added. Half of the culture medium was replaced with fresh IL-2-containing medium on days 3 and 7. After 10 days of culture, CD4+ T cells were isolated by negative selection with the EasySep CD4+ T cell isolation kit. Ficoll-Paque Plus gradient centrifugation was used to isolate PBMCs from whole blood, and the isolated PBMCs were then either used fresh or cryopreserved at -140C. Triplicate wells were generally used for each culture condition.

The sequenced sample was CD4+ T cells from blood, cultured in vitro. The rearrangement combines TRBV10-3 with TRBJ2-2; 7 bases in between match TRBD1. The sequence came from a human donor who had recovered from COVID-19. The CDR3 has the sequence CAISESPGGRTGELFF. The DNA is TGTGCCATCAGTGAGTCGCCAGGGGGTCGGACCGGGGAGCTGTTTTTT.